These 14 T cell receptor beta chains share one sample of origin, sequenced in a study of blood T cell repertoires in COVID-19. Assay used: immunoSEQ multiplex PCR; TCRdb lists only in-frame clones, some missing. The sample consists of 250,000 to 350,000 clones, roughly nine tenths of them appearing once. The sequencing input was PBMCs or T cells enriched from blood (not recorded which). All receptors derive from a woman in her thirties who had recovered from COVID-19.

The genes are TRBV5-6 and TRBJ2-2; a possible D gene is TRBD2 (6 bases). Trimming removed 1 base from V and 7 bases from J, with 8 bases in between. Germline lookup yields CDR1 SGHDT and CDR2 YYEEEE. CDR3 length equals 13 residues. The chain's CDR3 is CASSLWGGGELFF. The CDR3 nucleotides are TGTGCCAGCAGCTTGTGGGGAGGCGGGGAGCTGTTTTTT.

This clone was observed a few times. CDR3 sequence reads: CATSRASANEKLFF. The DNA of the CDR3 is TGTGCCACCAGCAGAGCGTCGGCTAATGAAAAACTGTTTTTT. This sequence joins TRBV15 and TRBJ1-4; D is ambiguous. The CDR3 runs to 14 residues. Germline assignment: CDR1 LNHNV and CDR2 YYDKDF (reference sequence). Trimming pared 1 base from V and 3 bases from J, leaving 6 bases between.

V and J are TRBV9 and TRBJ2-1; TRBD2 aligns across 8 bases. The ends lost 3 bases at V and 2 bases at J; junction bases unmatched: 7. The CDR3 is 16 residues long. Germline loops: CDR1 SGDLS, CDR2 YYNGEE. The CDR3 spells CASSGLSGGAYNEQFF. For the CDR3, the DNA is TGTGCCAGCAGCGGACTGAGCGGGGGCGCCTACAATGAGCAGTTCTTC.

The chain carries TRBV7-9 and TRBJ1-4; 10 bases line up with TRBD1. Germline CDR1 reads SEHNR; CDR2 reads FQNEAQ (reference sequence). With V trimmed by 8 bases and J by 3 bases, 15 bases remained unmatched. CDR3 length: 18 residues. CDR3 amino acids: CASSKPRGQGTPNEKLFF. CDR3 nucleotides: TGTGCCAGCTCTAAACCCAGGGGACAGGGGACCCCTAATGAAAAACTGTTTTTT.

This sequence joins TRBV30 and TRBJ1-2; D is ambiguous. V was shortened by 3 bases and J by 3 bases, with 11 bases between the two germline ends. Germline values: CDR1 GTSNPN, CDR2 SVGIG (reference sequence). This CDR3 contains 13 residues. The CDR3 region is CAWSARRDYGYTF. As DNA, the CDR3 is TGTGCCTGGAGCGCCCGCCGAGACTATGGCTACACCTTC. The complete variable domain, with remaining parts taken from reference TRBV30 and TRBJ1-2, reads SQTIHQWPATLVQPVGSPLSLECTVEGTSNPNLYWYRQAAGRGLQLLFYSVGIGQISSEVPQNLSASRPQDRQFILSSKKLLLSDSGFYLCAWSARRDYGYTFGSGTRLTVV.

In DNA form, the CDR3 reads TGTGCCAGCAGCCACAGGGGGCGGCCAGGGGGCTACACCTTC. Its protein is CASSHRGRPGGYTF. The chain employs TRBV14 and TRBJ1-2; 8 bases align to TRBD1. The CDR3 has 14 amino acids. With 3 bases clipped from V and 8 bases from J, the junction kept 8 bases outside the gene matches. CDR1 and CDR2 (germline): SGHDN, FVKESK.

The V call is TRBV19, the J call TRBJ2-1; D ambiguous. Trimming left V 5 bases short and J 6 bases short, with 14 bases between. Germline-derived CDR1 and CDR2 are LNHDA and SQIVND (reference sequence). This CDR3 has 14 residues. The CDR3 here is CASSFGQFLNEQFF. The CDR3, as DNA: TGTGCCAGTAGTTTTGGTCAGTTCCTCAATGAGCAGTTCTTC.

For the CDR3, the DNA is TGCGCCAGCAGCCAAGGGGACAAAAGTAACTATGGCTACACCTTC. Its protein product is CASSQGDKSNYGYTF. V and J are TRBV4-1 and TRBJ1-2; D is possibly TRBD1 (6 bases). The CDR3 consists of 15 residues. Germline V CDR1 and CDR2: MGHRA, YSYEKL. V was cut by 1 base and J by 1 base, with 10 bases left in between.

This clone was seen only a few times. This chain joins TRBV7-6 and TRBJ2-1; 9 bases line up with TRBD1. Germline CDR1 SGHVS, CDR2 FNYEAQ. V was clipped by 5 bases and J by 2 bases; unmatched bases: 4. This CDR3 region has 15 residues. DNA for the CDR3: TGTGCCAGCAGCGCCGGGACAGGGCCCTACAATGAGCAGTTCTTC. Translating gives CASSAGTGPYNEQFF.

The chain combines TRBV7-3 with TRBJ2-2; the D gene is possibly TRBD2 (6 bases). Germline V gene sequence: CDR1 SGHTA, CDR2 FQGTGA. The CDR3 contains 14 residues. The ends were cut back, 1 base at V and 6 bases at J, with 9 bases in the middle. CDR3 nucleotides: TGTGCCAGCAGCTTAAGCGGAGGGGCCGGGGAGCTGTTTTTT. This codes for CASSLSGGAGELFF.

The rearrangement joins TRBV20-1 to TRBJ1-5; 7 nucleotides align to TRBD1. The CDR3 has 15 amino acids. Per germline, CDR1 DFQATT and CDR2 SNEGSKA (reference sequence). Trimming took 3 bases from V and 4 from J; bases not matched to a gene: 9. The CDR3 coding sequence is TGCAGTGCTAGTTCCCCGGGACAGCCTAATCAGCCCCAGCATTTT. Translated, it gives CSASSPGQPNQPQHF.

V usage is TRBV11-3 and J usage is TRBJ1-1; D not certain. Germline loops: CDR1 SGHNT, CDR2 YENEEA. The CDR3 runs to 13 residues. V was shortened by 4 bases and J by 0 bases, with 6 bases between the two germline ends. CDR3 coding DNA: TGTGCCAGCAGCTCTGAGGTGAACACTGAAGCTTTCTTT. The encoded protein is CASSSEVNTEAFF.

In this sample, this clone turned up once. This chain uses TRBV19 with TRBJ1-4; tentatively, D is TRBD1 (6 bases). CDR3 length: 13 residues. Germline V lookup: CDR1 LNHDA, CDR2 SQIVND (reference sequence). V was cut by 9 bases and J by 4 bases, with 12 bases left in between. CDR3 DNA: TGTGCCAGCAAGGGACAAGATAATGAAAAACTGTTTTTT. Protein sequence: CASKGQDNEKLFF.

This chain links TRBV7-6 with TRBJ1-1; D is possibly TRBD1 (6 bases). Germline V gene sequence: CDR1 SGHVS, CDR2 FNYEAQ. CDR3 length: 13 amino acids. With 6 bases removed from V and 5 bases from J, the gap between germline ends came to 13 bases. DNA of the CDR3: TGTGCCAGCAGTCTGGGGGCGGCGACTGAAGCTTTCTTT. Amino acids: CASSLGAATEAFF.